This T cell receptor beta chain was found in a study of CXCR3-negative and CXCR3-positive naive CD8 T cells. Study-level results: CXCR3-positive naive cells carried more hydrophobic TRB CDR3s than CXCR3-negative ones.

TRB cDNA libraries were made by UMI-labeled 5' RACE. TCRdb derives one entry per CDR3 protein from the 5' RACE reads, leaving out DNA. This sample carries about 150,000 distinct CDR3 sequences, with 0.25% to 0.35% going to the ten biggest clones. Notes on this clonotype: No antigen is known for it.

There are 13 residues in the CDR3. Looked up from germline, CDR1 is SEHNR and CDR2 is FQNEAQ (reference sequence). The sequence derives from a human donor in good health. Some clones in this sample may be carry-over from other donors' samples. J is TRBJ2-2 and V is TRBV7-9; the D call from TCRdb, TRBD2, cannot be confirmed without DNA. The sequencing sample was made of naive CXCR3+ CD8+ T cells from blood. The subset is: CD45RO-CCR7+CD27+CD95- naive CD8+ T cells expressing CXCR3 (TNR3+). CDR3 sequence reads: CASSPAGSRELFF.